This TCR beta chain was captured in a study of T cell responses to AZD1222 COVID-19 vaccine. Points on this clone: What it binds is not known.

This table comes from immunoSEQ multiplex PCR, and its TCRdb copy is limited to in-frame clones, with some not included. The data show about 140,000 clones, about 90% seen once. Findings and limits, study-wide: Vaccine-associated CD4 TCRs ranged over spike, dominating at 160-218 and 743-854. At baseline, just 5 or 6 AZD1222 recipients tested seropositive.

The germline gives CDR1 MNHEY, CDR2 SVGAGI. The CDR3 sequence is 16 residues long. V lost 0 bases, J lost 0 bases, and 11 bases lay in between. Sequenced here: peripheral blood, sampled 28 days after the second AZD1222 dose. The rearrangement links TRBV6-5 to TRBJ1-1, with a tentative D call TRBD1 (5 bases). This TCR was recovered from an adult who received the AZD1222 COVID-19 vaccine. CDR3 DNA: TGTGCCAGCAGTTACTCGACAGCTTTTATGAACACTGAAGCTTTCTTT. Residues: CASSYSTAFMNTEAFF.